This passage covers 5 T cell receptor beta chains from one sample sequenced in a study of T cells after yellow fever vaccination. Each CDR3 protein is one row after TCRdb ran MiXCR on the 5' RACE reads. The table records around 320,000 distinct CDR3 sequences, approximately 4% of them present only once. This material consisted of PBMCs, taken 15 days after the yellow fever booster vaccination. The origin of the receptors is a man younger than 35 who received the YFV17D yellow fever vaccine.

This clonotype was picked up many times. The chain recombines TRBV6-5 with TRBJ2-3; 9 bases match TRBD2. Germline values: CDR1 MNHEY, CDR2 SVGAGI. J lost 1 base, V lost 1 base, and 3 bases had no gene match. The CDR3 spans 16 residues. The CDR3 loop reads CASSYFSGGRTDTQYF. CDR3 bases: TGTGCCAGCAGTTACTTTAGCGGGGGACGCACAGATACGCAGTATTTT.

J is TRBJ2-1 and V is TRBV4-2; the match to TRBD2 covers 8 bases. V shed 0 bases, J shed 8 bases, and the junction held 12 bases outside the gene matches. CDR3 size: 17 residues. Germline V gives CDR1 LGHNA, CDR2 YNFKEQ. CDR3 protein: CASSQDYGVGGAHEQFF. The DNA of the CDR3 is TGTGCCAGCAGCCAAGATTATGGTGTCGGGGGGGCCCATGAGCAGTTCTTC.

This clonotype came up many times. The rearrangement joins TRBV5-1 to TRBJ2-7; D not certain. Per germline, CDR1 SGHRS and CDR2 YFSETQ. The CDR3 covers 13 residues. V was shortened by 1 base and J by 0 bases, with 5 bases between the two germline ends. The CDR3 loop is CASSLSISYEQYF. Written as DNA, the CDR3 is TGCGCCAGCAGCTTGTCCATCTCCTACGAGCAGTACTTC.

This clonotype was counted a few times. The chain carries TRBV20-1 and TRBJ1-1; 7 nucleotides align to TRBD1. CDR1 is DFQATT and CDR2 is SNEGSKA in the germline V gene (reference sequence). After removal of 3 bases from V and 8 bases from J, the junction contained 9 bases not matched to a gene. The CDR3 spans 13 residues. DNA of the CDR3: TGCAGTGCTAGGCCCAGGGGGGAGGGGGAAGCTTTCTTT. It translates to CSARPRGEGEAFF.

This clonotype was found many times. The chain joins TRBV5-6 to TRBJ2-1; weak D call: TRBD2 (5 bases). V was shortened by 1 base and J by 2 bases, with 7 bases between the two germline ends. The CDR3 length is 14 residues. Germline CDR1 is SGHDT and CDR2 is YYEEEE. CDR3 coding DNA: TGTGCCAGCAGCTTGTGGGGAGCCTACAATGAGCAGTTCTTC. Protein sequence: CASSLWGAYNEQFF.